Presented here are 7 T cell receptor beta chains from one specimen sequenced in a study of breast tumors, draining lymph nodes, adjacent tissues. TCRdb itself ran the multiplex PCR reads through MiXCR, one entry per CDR3 protein. Altogether tens of thousands of distinct CDR3 sequences are present, around 28% being singletons, with the ten largest covering 7.5% to 10%. The lymph nodes were axillary draining lymph nodes from breast cancer patients. The sequenced material came from axillary lymph node tissue. The receptors stem from a female donor with breast cancer. Some clones in this sample may be carry-over from other donors' samples.

A word on this clonotype: The junction does not match germline at one end; this may be a read error. This chain connects TRBV7-4 to TRBJ2-5, with D uncertain. The CDR3 spans 14 residues. CDR1 and CDR2 from the germline V gene are SGHVT and SQSDAQ. This chain's CDR3 is CASSLLGYLETQYF. The CDR3 DNA reads TGTGCCAGCAGCTTGCTAGGATACCTAGAGACCCAGTACTTT.

Note on this clonotype: The junction shows a germline mismatch at one end, possibly a read error. The chain has TRBV7-2 and TRBJ2-1, with D tentatively TRBD1 (6 bases). Germline V lookup: CDR1 SGHTA, CDR2 FQGNSA. The CDR3 consists of 15 residues. In DNA form, the CDR3 reads TGCGCCAGCAGCCAACCAGGGGCGAGGTACACTGAGCAGTTCTTC. Amino acids: CASSQPGARYTEQFF.

This clonotype was recorded at least ten times. The chain joins TRBV28 to TRBJ1-5, with TRBD1 identical over 7 bases. The V and J ends lost 7 bases and 0 bases, in that order; junction bases with no gene match: 9. The germline V gene encodes CDR1 MDHEN and CDR2 SYDVKM. The CDR3 is 16 residues long. This CDR3 reads CASKGDREYSNQPQHF. The CDR3 DNA follows: TGTGCCAGCAAGGGAGACAGGGAGTATAGCAATCAGCCCCAGCATTTT. Combining the CDR3 with reference TRBV28 and TRBJ1-5 gives the whole variable domain DVKVTQSSRYLVKRTGEKVFLECVQDMDHENMFWYRQDPGLGLRLIYFSYDVKMKEKGDIPEGYSVSREKKERFSLILESASTNQTSMYLCASKGDREYSNQPQHFGDGTRLSIL.

This clonotype was counted at least ten times. The gene calls are TRBV11-2 and TRBJ2-7; D gene unclear. In germline, CDR1 is SGHAT, CDR2 FQNNGV. The CDR3 sequence is 14 residues long. The V end was cut by 0 bases, the J end by 7 bases, with 13 bases between. CDR3 DNA: TGTGCCAGCAGCTTAGAAACCCTAAAACGGGAGCAGTACTTC. Residues: CASSLETLKREQYF.

This chain joins TRBV7-2 and TRBJ1-2; 9 bases agree with TRBD1. With V trimmed by 4 bases and J by 12 bases, 18 bases remained unmatched. CDR1 is SGHTA, CDR2 FQGNSA, per germline. This CDR3 region has 16 residues. The CDR3, as DNA: TGTGCCAGCAGCTCGTTCCCGGGACAGGGTGGCTACGGCCACACCTTC. Residues: CASSSFPGQGGYGHTF.

The V gene is TRBV29-1, the J gene TRBJ2-7; D may be TRBD1 or TRBD2 (6 bases each). Germline V CDR1 and CDR2: SQVTM, ANQGSEA. V was clipped by 8 bases and J by 7 bases, with 18 bases between them. The CDR3 contains 12 residues. The CDR3 region has the DNA TGCAGCTCCTCGGGGGCGGCATTAGAGCAGTACTTC. Protein: CSSSGAALEQYF.

In regard to this clonotype: This may come from a read error, since a much larger clone is one base off. The chain recombines TRBV6-1 with TRBJ2-7, with unresolved D. Germline V gene lookup returns CDR1 MNHNS and CDR2 SASEGT. CDR3 length equals 12 residues. The chain's CDR3 is CALRRYGYEQYF. CDR3 DNA: TGTGCTCTAAGGCGCTATGGATACGAGCAGTACTTC.